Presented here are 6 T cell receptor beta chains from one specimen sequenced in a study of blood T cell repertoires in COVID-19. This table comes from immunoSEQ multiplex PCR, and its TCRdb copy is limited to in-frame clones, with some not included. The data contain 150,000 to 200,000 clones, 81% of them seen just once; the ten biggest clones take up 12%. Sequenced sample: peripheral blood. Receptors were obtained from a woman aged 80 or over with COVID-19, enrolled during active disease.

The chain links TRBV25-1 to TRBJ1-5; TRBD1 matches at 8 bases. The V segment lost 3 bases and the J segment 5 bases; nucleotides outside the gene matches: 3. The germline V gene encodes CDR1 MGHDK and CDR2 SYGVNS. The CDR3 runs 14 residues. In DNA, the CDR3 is TGTGCCAGCAGTGAGGCCAGGGGGCATCAGCCCCAGCATTTT. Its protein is CASSEARGHQPQHF.

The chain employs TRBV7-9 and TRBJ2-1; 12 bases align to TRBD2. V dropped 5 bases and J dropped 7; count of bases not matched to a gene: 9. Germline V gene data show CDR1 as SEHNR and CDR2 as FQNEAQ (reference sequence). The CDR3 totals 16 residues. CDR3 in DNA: TGTGCCAGCAGCATACCGAGACTAGCGGGAGCGAATGAGCAGTTCTTC. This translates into CASSIPRLAGANEQFF. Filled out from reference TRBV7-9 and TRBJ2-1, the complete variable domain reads DTGVSQNPRHKITKRGQNVTFRCDPISEHNRLYWYRQTLGQGPEFLTYFQNEAQLEKSRLLSDRFSAERPKGSFSTLEIQRTEQGDSAMYLCASSIPRLAGANEQFFGPGTRLTVL.

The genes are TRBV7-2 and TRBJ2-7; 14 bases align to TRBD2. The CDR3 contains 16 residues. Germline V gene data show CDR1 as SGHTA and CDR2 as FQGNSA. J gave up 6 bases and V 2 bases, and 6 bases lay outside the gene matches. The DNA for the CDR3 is TGTGCCAGCAGCTTAACGACTAGCGGGGGGGCAGTCGAGCAGTACTTC. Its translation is CASSLTTSGGAVEQYF.

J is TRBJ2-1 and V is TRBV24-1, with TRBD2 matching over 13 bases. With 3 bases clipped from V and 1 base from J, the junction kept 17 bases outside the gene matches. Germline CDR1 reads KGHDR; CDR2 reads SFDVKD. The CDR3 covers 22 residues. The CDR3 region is CATSDSRSRGLAGARSYNEQFF. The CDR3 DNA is TGTGCCACCAGTGATAGCCGATCGCGCGGACTAGCGGGAGCCAGATCCTACAATGAGCAGTTCTTC.

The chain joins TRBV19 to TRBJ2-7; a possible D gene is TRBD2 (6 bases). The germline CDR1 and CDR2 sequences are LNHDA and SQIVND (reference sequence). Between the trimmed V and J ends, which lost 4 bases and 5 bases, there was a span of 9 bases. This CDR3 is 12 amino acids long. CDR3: CASSRGGDEQYF. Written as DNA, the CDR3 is TGTGCCAGTAGTAGGGGAGGCGACGAGCAGTACTTC.

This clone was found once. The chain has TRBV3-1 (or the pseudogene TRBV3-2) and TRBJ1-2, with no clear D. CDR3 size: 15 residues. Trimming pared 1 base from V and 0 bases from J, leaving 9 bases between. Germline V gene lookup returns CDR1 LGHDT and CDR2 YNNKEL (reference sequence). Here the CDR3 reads CASSQGGLSNYGYTF. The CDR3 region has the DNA TGTGCCAGCAGCCAAGGCGGGTTGTCTAACTATGGCTACACCTTC.